The clone carrying this TCR beta chain was picked up one time. This sample is part of a study of blood T cell repertoires in COVID-19. Here immunoSEQ multiplex PCR was the method, and the copy in TCRdb shows in-frame clones only, minus some. This table holds about 130,000 clones, approximately 80% found once. The CDR3 runs 15 residues. The V end was cut by 3 bases, the J end by 0 bases, with 9 bases between. CDR1 is ENHRY and CDR2 is SYGVKD in the germline V gene. Adults between about 18 and 95 years of age took part from more than 20 US areas. The chain links TRBV10-3 to TRBJ1-3; D gene unclear. The specimen was PBMCs or T cells enriched from blood (not recorded which). The receptor comes from a man in his fifties or sixties who had recovered from COVID-19. DNA of the CDR3: TGTGCCATCAGTGATTCCCGACTCTCTGGAAACACCATATATTTT. Residues: CAISDSRLSGNTIYF.